The 9 T cell receptor beta chains listed next were all sequenced from one sample in a study of blood T cell repertoires in COVID-19. The repertoire was sequenced with immunoSEQ multiplex PCR; TCRdb's copy has only in-frame clones and lacks some. In the table there are 150,000 to 200,000 clones, over 75% of which are singletons. Sequencing was performed on PBMCs or T cells enriched from blood (not recorded which). These receptor sequences come from a man aged 50 or older who had recovered from COVID-19.

The sample holds a few counts of this clone. This CDR3 is CASRRQAATDTQYF. DNA of the CDR3: TGTGCCAGCAGACGACAAGCCGCCACAGATACGCAGTATTTT. The rearrangement uses TRBV6-4 and TRBJ2-3; D is undetermined. The length of the CDR3 is 14 residues. The germline V gene has CDR1 MRHNA and CDR2 SNTAGT. The ends were cut back, 6 bases at V and 2 bases at J, with 12 bases in the middle.

The CDR3: CASSHNRDRNTEAFF. CDR3 bases: TGTGCCAGCAGCCACAACCGGGACAGGAACACTGAAGCTTTCTTT. This sequence joins TRBV14 and TRBJ1-1; 7 nucleotides match TRBD1. The trim removed 3 bases at V and 1 base at J, leaving 5 bases unmatched. The CDR3 sequence is 15 residues long. Germline V gene sequence: CDR1 SGHDN, CDR2 FVKESK.

The chain is built from TRBV6-5 and TRBJ1-5, with 9 bases matching TRBD1. V trimming: 6 bases; J trimming: 5 bases; junction bases outside the gene matches: 8. The length of the CDR3 is 15 residues. Germline V gene data show CDR1 as MNHEY and CDR2 as SVGAGI. The CDR3 DNA reads TGTGCCAGCAGCTGGACAGGGGCCGGGGATCAGCCCCAGCATTTT. Translation gives CASSWTGAGDQPQHF.

The chain uses TRBV4-2 and TRBJ2-7; weak D call: TRBD2 (7 bases). This CDR3 is 16 amino acids long. Germline V CDR1 and CDR2: LGHNA, YNFKEQ. V was pared by 0 bases and J by 4 bases, with 16 bases between. The CDR3 sequence is CASSQERGGLTYEQYF. The DNA of the CDR3 is TGTGCCAGCAGCCAAGAACGCGGGGGCCTCACGTACGAGCAGTACTTC.

CDR3 sequence: CAWTQGQRKKLFF. The CDR3 DNA reads as TGTGCCTGGACTCAGGGACAGCGTAAAAAACTGTTTTTT. The chain joins TRBV30 to TRBJ1-4, with 7 bases lining up with TRBD1. The CDR3 spans 13 residues. V lost 4 bases to trimming and J lost 9 bases; unmatched junction nucleotides: 8. Per germline, CDR1 GTSNPN and CDR2 SVGIG (reference sequence).

This clone was counted many times. A junction end diverges from the germline sequence, so it may reflect a read error. This chain connects TRBV7-7 to TRBJ2-7; 7 bases agree with TRBD2. The germline V gene has CDR1 SSHAT and CDR2 FNYEAQ (reference sequence). CDR3 length: 15 residues. CDR3 sequence: CASSFKSGTSYEQYF. CDR3 nucleotides: TGTGCTAGCAGCTTTAAAAGCGGGACTTCCTACGAGCAGTACTTC.

The chain employs TRBV24-1 and TRBJ2-1; a possible D gene is TRBD2 (6 bases). The V end was cut by 5 bases, the J end by 8 bases, with 15 bases between. Per the germline V gene, CDR1 is KGHDR and CDR2 is SFDVKD. CDR3 size: 14 residues. In DNA, the CDR3 is TGTGCCACCAGTGGGGCGGAGGGTGTTGATGAGCAGTTCTTC. Protein product: CATSGAEGVDEQFF.

V is TRBV7-2 and J is TRBJ1-5, with 10 bases identical to TRBD1. Germline CDR1 is SGHTA and CDR2 is FQGNSA. With V trimmed by 1 base and J by 1 base, 1 base remained unmatched. The CDR3 loop spans 16 amino acids. The CDR3 loop is CASSLVGQGSNQPQHF. The DNA for the CDR3 is TGTGCCAGCAGCTTAGTGGGACAGGGGAGCAATCAGCCCCAGCATTTT. The complete variable domain, with remaining parts taken from reference TRBV7-2 and TRBJ1-5, reads GAGVSQSPSNKVTEKGKDVELRCDPISGHTALYWYRQSLGQGLEFLIYFQGNSAPDKSGLPSDRFSAERTGGSVSTLTIQRTQQEDSAVYLCASSLVGQGSNQPQHFGDGTRLSIL.

A few counts support this clone. The chain couples TRBV13 to TRBJ2-7; TRBD1 might be the D (6 bases). CDR1 and CDR2 (germline): PRHDT, FYEKMQ (reference sequence). The CDR3 consists of 16 residues. V lost 0 bases and J lost 2, with 14 bases in between. The chain's CDR3 is CASSLGSAGEAYEQYF. DNA for the CDR3: TGTGCCAGCAGCTTAGGGTCGGCAGGGGAAGCCTACGAGCAGTACTTC.